This TCR beta chain derives from a study of cytomegalovirus exposure and HLA in healthy donors. Study-level points and caveats: Sequencing artifact likely explains a cluster of highly shared sequence variants.

As to this clone: The antigen is not known.

CDR1 and CDR2 (germline): SEHNR, FQNEAQ (reference sequence). CDR3 size: 15 residues. V shed 6 bases and J shed 7 bases, with 18 bases lying between them. PCR used 60 Vbeta primers and 13 Jbeta primers. Repertoires were generated with immunoSEQ multiplex PCR, while TCRdb's copy carries only in-frame clones and drops some. The data show roughly 71,000 clones, almost 80% seen once. The sample comprised PBMCs. This receptor was obtained from a girl between 5 and 17 years old in good health and CMV-seropositive. V gene TRBV7-9 combines with J gene TRBJ1-4; a weak D match, TRBD1 (5 bases). The CDR3 DNA reads TGTGCCAGCAGTCTAGATAGGGGACTAGTTGAAAAACTGTTTTTT. Protein product: CASSLDRGLVEKLFF. The whole variable domain, filled in from reference TRBV7-9 and TRBJ1-4, reads DTGVSQNPRHKITKRGQNVTFRCDPISEHNRLYWYRQTLGQGPEFLTYFQNEAQLEKSRLLSDRFSAERPKGSFSTLEIQRTEQGDSAMYLCASSLDRGLVEKLFFGSGTQLSVL.